This TCR beta chain was obtained from a study of cytomegalovirus exposure and HLA in healthy donors. Primers for the PCR totalled 60 Vbeta and 13 Jbeta. Some clones are missing from TCRdb's copy, which holds only in-frame ones; the method was immunoSEQ multiplex PCR. Of 95,000 to 130,000 clones in the sample, around 80% were seen once. Study-level points and caveats: HLA allele associations emerged for roughly 17,000 TCR beta sequences in a later analysis, at 0.05 false discovery rate. High sensitivity and specificity were reportedly achieved when the classifier diagnosed cytomegalovirus status. It was shown in a later analysis that HLA-associated TCR beta chains were more clonally expanded than other, equally common chains. Within an earlier analysis, most TCR beta V segments proved productive either about 90% or about 30% of the time.

CDR1 is GTSNPN and CDR2 is SVGIG in the germline V gene (reference sequence). With V trimmed by 3 bases and J by 2 bases, 2 bases remained unmatched. The CDR3 runs 13 residues. In the case of this clone: Its antigen is undetermined.

The chain is built from TRBV30 and TRBJ1-2; TRBD1 agrees at 8 bases. The clonotype originates from a man aged 25 to 40 in good health and CMV-seropositive. The sequenced material came from PBMCs. CDR3 protein: CAWSRDRNYGYTF. CDR3 bases: TGTGCCTGGAGCCGGGACAGGAACTATGGCTACACCTTC.